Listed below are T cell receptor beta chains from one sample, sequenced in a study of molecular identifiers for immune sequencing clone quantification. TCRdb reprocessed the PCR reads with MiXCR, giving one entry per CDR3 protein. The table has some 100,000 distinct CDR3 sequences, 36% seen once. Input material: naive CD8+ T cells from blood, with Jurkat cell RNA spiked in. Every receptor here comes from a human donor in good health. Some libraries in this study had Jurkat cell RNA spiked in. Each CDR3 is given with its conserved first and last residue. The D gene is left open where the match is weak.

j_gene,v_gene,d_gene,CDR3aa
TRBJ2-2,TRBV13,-,CASSPGTYTGELFF
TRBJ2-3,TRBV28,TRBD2,CASSFERDTDTQYF
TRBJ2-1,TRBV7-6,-,CASSYIRGNEQFF
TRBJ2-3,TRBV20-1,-,CSATYPGVGDTQYF
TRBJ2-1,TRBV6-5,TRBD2,CASSYSAGLAGNEQFF
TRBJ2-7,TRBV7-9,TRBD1,CASSRDRGLSYEQYF
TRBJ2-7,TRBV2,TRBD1,CASSEFTGDEQYF
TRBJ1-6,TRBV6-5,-,CASSYSGDSPLHF
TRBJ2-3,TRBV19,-,CASSIPGRRTDTQYF
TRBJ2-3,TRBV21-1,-,CASAKGDALRVGDTQYF
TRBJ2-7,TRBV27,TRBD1,CASSSGTGSGEQYF
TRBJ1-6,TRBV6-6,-,CASSYAGLRSPLHF
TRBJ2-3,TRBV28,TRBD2,CASSPRTSGWRGDTQYF
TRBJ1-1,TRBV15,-,CATSRDRVIGEAFF
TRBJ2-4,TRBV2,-,CASSEVQYIQYF
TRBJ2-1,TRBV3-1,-,CASSHEAGYAYNEQFF
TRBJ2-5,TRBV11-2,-,CASSLEYWAKETQYF
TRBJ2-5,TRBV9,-,CASSHYTQGAETQYF
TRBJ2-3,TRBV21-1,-,CASSKAAFGTSGASTDTQYF
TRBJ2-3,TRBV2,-,CASKEWVADTQYF
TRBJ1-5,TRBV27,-,CASSFWNQPQHF
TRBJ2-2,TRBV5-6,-,CASSLSGLALMIGEPFF
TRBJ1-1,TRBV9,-,CASSVVGRAGTETFF
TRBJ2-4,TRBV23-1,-,CASKTGRNTAKYIQYF
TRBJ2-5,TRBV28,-,CASSLVAEVYGTQYF
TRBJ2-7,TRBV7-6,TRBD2,CASGRGLANEQYF
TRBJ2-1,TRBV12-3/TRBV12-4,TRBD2,CASSLPQTSGEEEQFF
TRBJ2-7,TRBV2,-,CASSAQGNYEQYF
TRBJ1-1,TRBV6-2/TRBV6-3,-,CASSGTPNTEAFF
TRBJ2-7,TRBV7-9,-,CASSLLGGRDYEQYF
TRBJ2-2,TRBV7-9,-,CASSPPSRNTGELVF
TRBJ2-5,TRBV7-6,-,CAGSFEVFLETQYF
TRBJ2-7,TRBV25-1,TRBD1,CATGWGNRGDEQYF
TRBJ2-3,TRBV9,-,CASRGKSTDTQYF
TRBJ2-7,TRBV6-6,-,CASSYSEGIYEQYF
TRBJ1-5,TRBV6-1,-,CASRPNNQPQHF
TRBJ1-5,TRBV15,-,CATSADADGNQPQHF
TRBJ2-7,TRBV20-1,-,CSADRGFVYEQYF
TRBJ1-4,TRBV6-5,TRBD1,CASSYSGGWDEKLIF
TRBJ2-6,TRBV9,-,CASLRGPGANVLTF
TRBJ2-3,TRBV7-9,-,CASSSNSMSTDTQYF
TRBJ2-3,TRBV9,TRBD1,CASSEQGSGDTQYF
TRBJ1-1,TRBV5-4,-,CASNSYLSNTEAFF
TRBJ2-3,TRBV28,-,CASSTTSTDWTDTQYF
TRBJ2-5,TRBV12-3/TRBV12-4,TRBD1,CASSPGGAETQYF
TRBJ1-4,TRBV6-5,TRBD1,CASSYFQGATNEKLFF
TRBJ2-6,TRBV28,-,CASSLQTVPGANVLTF
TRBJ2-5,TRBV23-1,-,CASSQSFPETQYF
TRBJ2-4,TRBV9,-,CASSVDGRGQYF
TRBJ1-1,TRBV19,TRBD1,CASNRGGLRTEAFF
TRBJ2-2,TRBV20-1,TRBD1,CSAIEDRGIYDTGELFF
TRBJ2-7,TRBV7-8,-,CASRGRAGYEQYF
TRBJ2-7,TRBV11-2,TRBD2,CASTGLAGVFYEQYF
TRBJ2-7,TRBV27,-,CASKGRGEQYF